The rows below give T cell receptor beta chains drawn from one sample of a study of T cells after posttransplantation cyclophosphamide. Profiled with immunoSEQ multiplex PCR; TCRdb holds only in-frame clones, not every one. Of some 61,000 clones in the sample, 93% were seen once. Source material: PBMCs. These receptors came from a woman aged 25 to 39 in good health and a related stem cell transplant donor. CDR3s leave out the opening cysteine and the closing phenylalanine or tryptophan. A D gene is named only where the DNA matches it firmly.

V gene: TRBV5-1; D gene: TRBD1; CDR3 protein: ASSFGRDSAAF
V gene: TRBV27; D gene: NA; CDR3 protein: ASSFRSKQIGNQPQH
V gene: TRBV19; D gene: NA; CDR3 protein: ASSTARGATEAF
V gene: TRBV5-6; D gene: NA; CDR3 protein: ASSWGVRGPTEAF
V gene: TRBV30; D gene: NA; CDR3 protein: AWNWARDHEQY
V gene: TRBV14; D gene: NA; CDR3 protein: ASSQDTGNTGELF
V gene: TRBV7-2; D gene: NA; CDR3 protein: ASSPNWGYT
V gene: TRBV30; D gene: NA; CDR3 protein: AWSTGFLWD
V gene: TRBV19; D gene: TRBD1; CDR3 protein: ASRGTGNQPQH
V gene: TRBV30; D gene: TRBD2; CDR3 protein: AWSVSGTSGGWITDTQY
V gene: TRBV4-1; D gene: NA; CDR3 protein: ASSLQRGWDQPQH
V gene: TRBV7-9; D gene: NA; CDR3 protein: ASTPRDSYEQY
V gene: TRBV6-5; D gene: TRBD1; CDR3 protein: ASSDRGRGNEKLF
V gene: TRBV23-1; D gene: NA; CDR3 protein: ASSQLGVGT
V gene: TRBV7-2; D gene: NA; CDR3 protein: ASSLEGYSYEQY
V gene: TRBV2; D gene: TRBD2; CDR3 protein: ASRPAAGGQAQETQY
V gene: TRBV6-6; D gene: TRBD2; CDR3 protein: ASCPPASGAHTQY